This T cell receptor (beta chain) was identified in a study of T cell changes during pregnancy in multiple sclerosis. This clone has a handful of counts. Profiled with immunoSEQ multiplex PCR; TCRdb holds only in-frame clones, not every one. Of 30,000 to 40,000 clones listed, more than 70% were seen once; the top ten hold under 7.5%. The source of this sequence is a female donor with multiple sclerosis, enrolled in a pregnancy study. This specimen consisted of CD8+ T cells from peripheral blood mononuclear cells, obtained in the third trimester of pregnancy.

CDR3 residues: CASSLGAGFGSNQPQHF. DNA for the CDR3: TGTGCCAGCAGCTTAGGGGCAGGGTTCGGCAGCAATCAGCCCCAGCATTTT. The rearrangement uses TRBV7-2 and TRBJ1-5; TRBD1 might be the D (5 bases). Germline lookup yields CDR1 SGHTA and CDR2 FQGNSA. This CDR3 region has 17 residues. V lost 1 base, J lost 1 base, and 14 bases lay in between.